These 6 T cell receptor beta chains share one sample of origin, sequenced in a study of cytomegalovirus exposure and HLA in healthy donors. 13 Jbeta primers and 60 Vbeta primers were used for the PCR. Profiling relied on immunoSEQ multiplex PCR, and the TCRdb table lists in-frame clones only, not all of them. The sample holds around 150,000 clones, over 60% seen once. Specimen: PBMCs. All receptors come from a woman in her fifties or sixties in good health and CMV-seronegative.

The V call is TRBV7-2, the J call TRBJ2-3; 7 positions match TRBD2. V dropped 6 bases and J dropped 4; count of bases not matched to a gene: 16. Germline CDR1 and CDR2: SGHTA and FQGNSA. This CDR3 spans 17 amino acids. The CDR3 here is CASRQSSGGSPSDTQYF. The DNA for the CDR3 is TGTGCCAGCAGGCAATCCTCCGGCGGGAGTCCTTCAGATACGCAGTATTTT.

This chain connects TRBV6-1 to TRBJ2-5; D gene ambiguous. The CDR3 has 14 residues. Germline-derived CDR1 and CDR2 are MNHNS and SASEGT. V was pared by 9 bases and J by 5 bases, with 19 bases between. The CDR3 spells CASPPSRPEETQYF. The CDR3 coding sequence is TGTGCCAGTCCCCCTTCTCGGCCGGAGGAGACCCAGTACTTC.

The chain is built from TRBV7-2 and TRBJ2-7; 14 bases align to TRBD2. This CDR3 comprises 18 residues. Germline CDR1 reads SGHTA; CDR2 reads FQGNSA. J lost 2 bases, V lost 4 bases, and 10 bases had no gene match. Here the CDR3 reads CASSSSTSGRALPYEQYF. For the CDR3, the DNA is TGTGCCAGCAGCTCTTCGACTAGCGGGAGGGCCCTCCCCTACGAGCAGTACTTC.

V usage is TRBV7-9 and J usage is TRBJ1-2; 9 nucleotides match TRBD1. This CDR3 has 16 residues. The germline V gene has CDR1 SEHNR and CDR2 FQNEAQ (reference sequence). V trimming: 5 bases; J trimming: 4 bases; junction bases outside the gene matches: 11. The chain's CDR3 is CASSPRQGGLAYGYTF. The CDR3 region has the DNA TGTGCCAGCAGCCCGAGACAGGGGGGGCTCGCCTATGGCTACACCTTC. The variable domain in full, with the rest retrieved from reference TRBV7-9 and TRBJ1-2, is DTGVSQNPRHKITKRGQNVTFRCDPISEHNRLYWYRQTLGQGPEFLTYFQNEAQLEKSRLLSDRFSAERPKGSFSTLEIQRTEQGDSAMYLCASSPRQGGLAYGYTFGSGTRLTVV.

The V call is TRBV5-1, the J call TRBJ2-3; 8 nucleotides align to TRBD1. The germline CDR1 and CDR2 sequences are SGHRS and YFSETQ. V lost 4 bases to trimming and J lost 6 bases; unmatched junction nucleotides: 7. The CDR3 contains 14 residues. The CDR3 sequence: CASSPDRVSDTQYF. CDR3 coding DNA: TGCGCCAGCAGCCCGGACAGGGTTTCTGATACGCAGTATTTT. The full variable domain, rest sourced from reference TRBV5-1 and TRBJ2-3, is KAGVTQTPRYLIKTRGQQVTLSCSPISGHRSVSWYQQTPGQGLQFLFEYFSETQRNKGNFPGRFSGRQFSNSRSEMNVSTLELGDSALYLCASSPDRVSDTQYFGPGTRLTVL.

This clone has only a few counts. This chain uses TRBV28 with TRBJ2-1, with 7 nucleotides matching TRBD1. From germline, CDR1 is MDHEN and CDR2 SYDVKM. This CDR3 comprises 15 residues. Trimming cost V 7 bases and J 8 bases; bases outside gene matches: 14. The CDR3 DNA reads TGTGCCAGCACCCCGGTAGGCAGGGGGAAGGATGAGCAGTTCTTC. Translated: CASTPVGRGKDEQFF.